This T cell receptor beta chain was identified in a study of T cells in localized non-small cell lung cancer. TCRdb's copy holds only in-frame clones and misses some; the assay was immunoSEQ multiplex PCR. This table holds 50,000 to 75,000 clones, around nine tenths found once. CDR1 SGHTA and CDR2 FQGNSA come from the germline V gene. With 2 bases clipped from V and 5 bases from J, the junction kept 8 bases outside the gene matches. CDR3 length: 15 residues. This receptor was taken from a man aged 40-75 years with stage I squamous cell lung carcinoma. The material was peripheral blood, obtained before any cancer treatment. The gene calls are TRBV7-2 and TRBJ2-5; 7 bases are shared with TRBD2. The CDR3: CASSLSLAVGETQYF. The CDR3 DNA sequence: TGTGCCAGCAGCTTATCCCTAGCGGTGGGGGAGACCCAGTACTTC.